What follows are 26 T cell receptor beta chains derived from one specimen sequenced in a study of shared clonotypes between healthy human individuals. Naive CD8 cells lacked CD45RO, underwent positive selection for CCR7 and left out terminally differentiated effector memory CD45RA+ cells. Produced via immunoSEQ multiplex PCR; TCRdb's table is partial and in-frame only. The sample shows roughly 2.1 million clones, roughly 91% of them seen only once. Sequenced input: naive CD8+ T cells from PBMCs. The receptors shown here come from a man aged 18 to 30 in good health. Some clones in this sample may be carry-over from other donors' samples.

The CDR3 region has the DNA TGCGCCAGCAGCCAAGACCAGCGGGATCGTGAGCAGTTCTTC. Amino acids: CASSQDQRDREQFF. The chain employs TRBV4-3 and TRBJ2-1, with 7 positions matching TRBD2. Germline CDR1 and CDR2: LGHNA and YSLEER. The V gene end was trimmed by 0 bases and the J gene end by 9 bases; junction bases not matched to a gene: 5. The CDR3 sequence is 14 residues long.

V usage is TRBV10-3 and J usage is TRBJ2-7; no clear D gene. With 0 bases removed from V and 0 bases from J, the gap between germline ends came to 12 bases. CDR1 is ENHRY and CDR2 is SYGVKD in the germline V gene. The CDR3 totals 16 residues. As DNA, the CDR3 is TGTGCCATCAGTGAGTCGCCAGGTAAGAGCTCCTACGAGCAGTACTTC. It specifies CAISESPGKSSYEQYF.

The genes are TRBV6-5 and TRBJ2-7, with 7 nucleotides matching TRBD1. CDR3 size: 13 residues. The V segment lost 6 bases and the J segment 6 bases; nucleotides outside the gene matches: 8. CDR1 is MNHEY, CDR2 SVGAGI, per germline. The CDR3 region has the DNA TGTGCCAGCAGCACCGGACAGGCTGGCGAGCAGTACTTC. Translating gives CASSTGQAGEQYF.

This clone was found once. The chain's CDR3 is CASSGGGVYEQYF. For the CDR3, the DNA is TGTGCCAGCAGCGGGGGAGGGGTATACGAGCAGTACTTC. The chain links TRBV9 to TRBJ2-7, with 7 bases lining up with TRBD2. Germline loops: CDR1 SGDLS, CDR2 YYNGEE. This CDR3 has 13 residues. J gave up 4 bases and V 3 bases, and 4 bases lay outside the gene matches.

CDR3 sequence (DNA): TGTGCCAGCAGTTTACCGCCGGATGAAAAACTGTTTTTT. It specifies CASSLPPDEKLFF. The chain uses TRBV28 and TRBJ1-4; D remains unclear. The CDR3 covers 13 residues. Trimming pared 2 bases from V and 6 bases from J, leaving 7 bases between. From germline, CDR1 is MDHEN and CDR2 SYDVKM.

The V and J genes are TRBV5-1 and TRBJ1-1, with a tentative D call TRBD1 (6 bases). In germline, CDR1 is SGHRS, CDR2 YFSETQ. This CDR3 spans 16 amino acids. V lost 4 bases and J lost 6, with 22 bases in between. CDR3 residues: CASSHQDSGGGAEAFF. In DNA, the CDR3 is TGCGCCAGCAGCCATCAGGACAGCGGAGGCGGGGCTGAAGCTTTCTTT.

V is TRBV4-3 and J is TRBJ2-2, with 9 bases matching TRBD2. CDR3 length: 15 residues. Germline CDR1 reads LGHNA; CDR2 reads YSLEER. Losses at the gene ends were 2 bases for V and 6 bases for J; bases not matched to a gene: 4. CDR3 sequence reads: CASSQQREEAGELFF. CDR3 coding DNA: TGCGCCAGCAGCCAACAGCGGGAGGAGGCCGGGGAGCTGTTTTTT.

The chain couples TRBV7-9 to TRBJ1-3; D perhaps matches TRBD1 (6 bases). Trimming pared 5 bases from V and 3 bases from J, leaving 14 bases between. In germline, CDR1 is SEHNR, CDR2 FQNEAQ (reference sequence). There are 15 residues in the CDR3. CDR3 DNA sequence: TGTGCCAGCAGCGGACAGATGGGGGTTGGAAACACCATATATTTT. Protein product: CASSGQMGVGNTIYF.

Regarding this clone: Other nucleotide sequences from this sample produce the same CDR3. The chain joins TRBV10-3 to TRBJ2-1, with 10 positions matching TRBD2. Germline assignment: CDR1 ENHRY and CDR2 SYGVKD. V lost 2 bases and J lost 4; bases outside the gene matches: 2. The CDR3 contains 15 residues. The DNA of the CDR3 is TGTGCCATCAGTGAGGAACTAGCGGGGTACAATGAGCAGTTCTTC. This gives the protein CAISEELAGYNEQFF.

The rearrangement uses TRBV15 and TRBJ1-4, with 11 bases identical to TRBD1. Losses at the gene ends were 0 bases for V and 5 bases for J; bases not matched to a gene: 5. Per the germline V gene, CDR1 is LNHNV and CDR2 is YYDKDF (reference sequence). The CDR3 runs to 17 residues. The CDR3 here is CATSRDPRDRGNEKLFF. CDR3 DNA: TGTGCCACCAGCAGAGACCCCCGGGACAGGGGGAATGAAAAACTGTTTTTT.

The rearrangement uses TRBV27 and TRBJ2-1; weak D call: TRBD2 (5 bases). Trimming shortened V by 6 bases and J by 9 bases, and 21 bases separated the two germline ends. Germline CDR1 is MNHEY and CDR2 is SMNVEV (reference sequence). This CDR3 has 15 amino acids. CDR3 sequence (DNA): TGTGCCAGCAGCTCATCGGAGGAGCGGTCGGGTGAGCAGTTCTTC. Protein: CASSSSEERSGEQFF.

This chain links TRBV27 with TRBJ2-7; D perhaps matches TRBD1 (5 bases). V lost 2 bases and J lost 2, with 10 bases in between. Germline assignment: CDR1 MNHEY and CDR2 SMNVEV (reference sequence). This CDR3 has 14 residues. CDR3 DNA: TGTGCCAGCAGTTTAAGGACGACAGCCTACGAGCAGTACTTC. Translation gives CASSLRTTAYEQYF.

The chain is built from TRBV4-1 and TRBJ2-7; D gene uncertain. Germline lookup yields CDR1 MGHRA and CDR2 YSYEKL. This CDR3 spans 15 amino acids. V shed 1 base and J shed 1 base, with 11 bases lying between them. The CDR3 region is CASSQVVSRSYEQYF. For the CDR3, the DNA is TGCGCCAGCAGCCAAGTAGTATCTAGATCCTACGAGCAGTACTTC.

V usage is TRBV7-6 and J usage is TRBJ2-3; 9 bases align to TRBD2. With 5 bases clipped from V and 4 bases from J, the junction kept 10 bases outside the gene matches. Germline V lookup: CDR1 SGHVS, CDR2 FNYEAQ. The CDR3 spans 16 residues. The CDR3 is CASSPPPLAGSDTQYF. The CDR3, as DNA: TGTGCCAGCAGCCCCCCGCCCCTAGCGGGATCAGATACGCAGTATTTT.

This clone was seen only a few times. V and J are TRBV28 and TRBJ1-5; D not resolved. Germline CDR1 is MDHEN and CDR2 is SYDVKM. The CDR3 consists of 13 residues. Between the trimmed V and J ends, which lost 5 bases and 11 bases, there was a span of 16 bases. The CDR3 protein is CASSPDALRAQHF. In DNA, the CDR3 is TGTGCCAGCAGTCCGGACGCTCTCCGGGCCCAGCATTTT.

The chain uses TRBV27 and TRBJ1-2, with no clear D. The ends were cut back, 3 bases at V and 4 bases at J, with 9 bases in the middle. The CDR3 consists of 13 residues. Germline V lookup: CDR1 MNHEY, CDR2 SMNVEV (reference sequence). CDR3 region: CASSFAPSYGYTF. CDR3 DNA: TGTGCCAGCAGTTTTGCTCCTAGCTATGGCTACACCTTC.

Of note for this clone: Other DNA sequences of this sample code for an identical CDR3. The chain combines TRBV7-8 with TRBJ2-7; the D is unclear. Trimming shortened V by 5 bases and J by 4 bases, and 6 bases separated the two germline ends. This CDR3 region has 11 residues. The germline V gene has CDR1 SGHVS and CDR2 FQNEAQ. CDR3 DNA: TGTGCCAGCAGCGCCAGTTACGAGCAGTACTTC. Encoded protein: CASSASYEQYF.

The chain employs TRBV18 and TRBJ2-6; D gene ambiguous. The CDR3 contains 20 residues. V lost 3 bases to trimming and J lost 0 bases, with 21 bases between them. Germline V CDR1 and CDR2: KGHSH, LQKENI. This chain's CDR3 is CASSPGPGLRSLSGANVLTF. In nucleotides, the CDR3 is TGTGCCAGCTCACCCGGGCCGGGCCTCCGGTCTCTCTCTGGGGCCAACGTCCTGACTTTC.

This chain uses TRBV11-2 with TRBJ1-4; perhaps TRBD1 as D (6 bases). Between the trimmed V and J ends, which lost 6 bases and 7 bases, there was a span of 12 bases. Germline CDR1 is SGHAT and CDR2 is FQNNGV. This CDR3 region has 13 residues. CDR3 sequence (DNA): TGTGCCAGCAGTCAGGGGACGCGTGAAAAACTGTTTTTT. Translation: CASSQGTREKLFF.

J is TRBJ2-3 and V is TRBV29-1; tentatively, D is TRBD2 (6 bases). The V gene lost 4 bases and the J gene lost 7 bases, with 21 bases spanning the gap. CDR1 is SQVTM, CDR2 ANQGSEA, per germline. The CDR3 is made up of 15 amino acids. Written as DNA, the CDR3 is TGCAGCGTTGGGGACGGTAGCGGCCCTGGCCATACGCAGTATTTT. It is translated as CSVGDGSGPGHTQYF.

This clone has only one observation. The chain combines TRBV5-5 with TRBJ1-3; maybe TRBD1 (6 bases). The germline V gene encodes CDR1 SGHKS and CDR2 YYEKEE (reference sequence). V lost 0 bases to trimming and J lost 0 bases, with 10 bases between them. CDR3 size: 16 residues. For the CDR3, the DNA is TGTGCCAGCAGCTTGGACAGGGTGGTCTCTGGAAACACCATATATTTT. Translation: CASSLDRVVSGNTIYF.

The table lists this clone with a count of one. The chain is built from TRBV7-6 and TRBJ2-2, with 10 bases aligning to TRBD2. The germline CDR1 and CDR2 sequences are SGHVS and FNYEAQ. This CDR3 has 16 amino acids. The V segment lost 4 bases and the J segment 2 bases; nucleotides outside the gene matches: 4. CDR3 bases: TGTGCCAGCAGCTACGGACTAGCGGTAAACACCGGGGAGCTGTTTTTT. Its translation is CASSYGLAVNTGELFF.

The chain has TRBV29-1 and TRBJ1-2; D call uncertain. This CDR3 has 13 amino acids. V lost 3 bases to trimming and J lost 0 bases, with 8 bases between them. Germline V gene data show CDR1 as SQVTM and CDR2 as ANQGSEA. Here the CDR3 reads CSVDPSSNYGYTF. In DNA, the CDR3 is TGCAGCGTTGACCCGAGTTCTAACTATGGCTACACCTTC.

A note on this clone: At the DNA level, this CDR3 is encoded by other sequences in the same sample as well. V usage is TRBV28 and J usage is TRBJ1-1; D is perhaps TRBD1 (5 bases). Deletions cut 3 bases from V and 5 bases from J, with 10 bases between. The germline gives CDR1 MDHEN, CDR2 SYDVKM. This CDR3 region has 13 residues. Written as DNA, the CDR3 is TGTGCCAGCAGTTTCACACGGGGGACTGAAGCTTTCTTT. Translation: CASSFTRGTEAFF.

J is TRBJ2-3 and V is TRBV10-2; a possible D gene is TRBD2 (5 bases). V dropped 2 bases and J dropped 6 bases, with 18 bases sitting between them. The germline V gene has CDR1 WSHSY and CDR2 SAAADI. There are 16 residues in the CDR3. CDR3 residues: CASSERVTRAWDTQYF. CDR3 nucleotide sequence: TGCGCCAGCAGTGAGCGGGTCACTAGGGCTTGGGATACGCAGTATTTT.

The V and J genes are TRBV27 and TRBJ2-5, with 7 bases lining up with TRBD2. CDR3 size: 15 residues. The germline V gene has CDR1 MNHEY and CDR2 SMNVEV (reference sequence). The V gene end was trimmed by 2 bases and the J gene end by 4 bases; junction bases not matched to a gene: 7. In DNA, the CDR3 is TGTGCCAGCAGTTTAGGGGTGGGACTACCAGAGACCCAGTACTTC. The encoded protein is CASSLGVGLPETQYF.